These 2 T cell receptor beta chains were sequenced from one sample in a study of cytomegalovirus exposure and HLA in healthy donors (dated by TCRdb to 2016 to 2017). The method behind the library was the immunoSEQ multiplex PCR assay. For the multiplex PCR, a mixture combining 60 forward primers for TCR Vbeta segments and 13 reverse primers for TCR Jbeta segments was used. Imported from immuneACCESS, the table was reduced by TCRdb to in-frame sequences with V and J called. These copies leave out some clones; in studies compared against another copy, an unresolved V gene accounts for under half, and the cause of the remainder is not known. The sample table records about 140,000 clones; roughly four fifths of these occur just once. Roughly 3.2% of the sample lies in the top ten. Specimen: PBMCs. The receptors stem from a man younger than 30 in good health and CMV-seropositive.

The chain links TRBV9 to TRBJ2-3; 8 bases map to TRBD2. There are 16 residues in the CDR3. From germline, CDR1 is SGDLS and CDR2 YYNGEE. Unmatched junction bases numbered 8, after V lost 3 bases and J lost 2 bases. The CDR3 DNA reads TGTGCCAGCAGCGCCTCGAGCGGGAGCTCCACAGATACGCAGTATTTT. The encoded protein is CASSASSGSSTDTQYF. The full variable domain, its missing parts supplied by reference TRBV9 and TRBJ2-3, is DSGVTQTPKHLITATGQRVTLRCSPRSGDLSVYWYQQSLDQGLQFLIQYYNGEERAKGNILERFSAQQFPDLHSELNLSSLELGDSALYFCASSASSGSSTDTQYFGPGTRLTVL.

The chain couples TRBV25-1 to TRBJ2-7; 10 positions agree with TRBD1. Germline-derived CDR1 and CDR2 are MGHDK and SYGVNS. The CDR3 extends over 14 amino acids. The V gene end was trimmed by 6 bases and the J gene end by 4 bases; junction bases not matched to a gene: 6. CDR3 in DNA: TGTGCCAGCAGGCCGGGACAGGGGCGTTACGAGCAGTACTTC. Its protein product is CASRPGQGRYEQYF.